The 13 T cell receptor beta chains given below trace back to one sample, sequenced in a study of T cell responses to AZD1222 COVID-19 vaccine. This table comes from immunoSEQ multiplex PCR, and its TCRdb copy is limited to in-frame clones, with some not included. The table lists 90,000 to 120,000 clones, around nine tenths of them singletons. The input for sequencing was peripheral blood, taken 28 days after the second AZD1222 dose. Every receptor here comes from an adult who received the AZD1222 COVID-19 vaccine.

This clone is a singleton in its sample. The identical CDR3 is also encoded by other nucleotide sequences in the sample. CDR3 in amino acids: CASSPLPETQYF. CDR3 DNA sequence: TGTGCCAGCTCACCACTTCCGGAGACCCAGTACTTC. The rearrangement joins TRBV18 to TRBJ2-5; D unclear. Trimming removed 1 base from V and 5 bases from J, with 5 bases in between. Germline V lookup: CDR1 KGHSH, CDR2 LQKENI. This CDR3 has 12 residues. Drawing the rest from reference TRBV18 and TRBJ2-5, the complete variable domain is NAGVMQNPRHLVRRRGQEARLRCSPMKGHSHVYWYRQLPEEGLKFMVYLQKENIIDESGMPKERFSAEFPKEGPSILRIQQVVRGDSAAYFCASSPLPETQYFGPGTRLLVL.

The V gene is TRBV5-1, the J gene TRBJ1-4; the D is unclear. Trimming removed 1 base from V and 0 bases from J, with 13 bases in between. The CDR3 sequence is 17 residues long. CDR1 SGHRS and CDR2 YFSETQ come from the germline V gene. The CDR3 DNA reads TGCGCCAGCAGCTTGAATTTAAGGGAAACAACTAATGAAAAACTGTTTTTT. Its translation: CASSLNLRETTNEKLFF. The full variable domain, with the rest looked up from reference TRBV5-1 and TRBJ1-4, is KAGVTQTPRYLIKTRGQQVTLSCSPISGHRSVSWYQQTPGQGLQFLFEYFSETQRNKGNFPGRFSGRQFSNSRSEMNVSTLELGDSALYLCASSLNLRETTNEKLFFGSGTQLSVL.

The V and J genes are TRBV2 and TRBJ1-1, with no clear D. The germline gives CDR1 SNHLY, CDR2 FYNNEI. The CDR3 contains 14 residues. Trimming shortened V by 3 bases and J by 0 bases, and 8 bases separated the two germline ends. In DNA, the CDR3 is TGTGCCAGCAGTGATTGGCTGATGAACACTGAAGCTTTCTTT. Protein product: CASSDWLMNTEAFF.

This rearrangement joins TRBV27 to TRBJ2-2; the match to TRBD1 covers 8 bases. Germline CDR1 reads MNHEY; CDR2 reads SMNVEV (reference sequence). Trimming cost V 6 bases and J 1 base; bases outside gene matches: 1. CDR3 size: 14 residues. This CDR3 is CASRTGGNTGELFF. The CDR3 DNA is TGTGCCAGCAGAACAGGGGGGAACACCGGGGAGCTGTTTTTT.

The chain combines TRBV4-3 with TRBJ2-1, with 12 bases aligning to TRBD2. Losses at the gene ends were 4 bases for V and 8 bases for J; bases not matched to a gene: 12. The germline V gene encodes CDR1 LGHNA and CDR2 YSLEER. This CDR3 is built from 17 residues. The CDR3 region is CASSRTMTSGGYDEQFF. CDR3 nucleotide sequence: TGCGCCAGCAGCCGCACGATGACTAGCGGGGGATACGATGAGCAGTTCTTC.

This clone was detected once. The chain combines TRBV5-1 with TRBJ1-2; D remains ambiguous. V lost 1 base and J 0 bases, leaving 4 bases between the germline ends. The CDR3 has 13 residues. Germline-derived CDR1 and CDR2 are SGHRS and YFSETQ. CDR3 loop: CASSLRSNYGYTF. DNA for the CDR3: TGCGCCAGCAGCTTGAGATCTAACTATGGCTACACCTTC. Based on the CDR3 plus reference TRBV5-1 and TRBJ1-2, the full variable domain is KAGVTQTPRYLIKTRGQQVTLSCSPISGHRSVSWYQQTPGQGLQFLFEYFSETQRNKGNFPGRFSGRQFSNSRSEMNVSTLELGDSALYLCASSLRSNYGYTFGSGTRLTVV.

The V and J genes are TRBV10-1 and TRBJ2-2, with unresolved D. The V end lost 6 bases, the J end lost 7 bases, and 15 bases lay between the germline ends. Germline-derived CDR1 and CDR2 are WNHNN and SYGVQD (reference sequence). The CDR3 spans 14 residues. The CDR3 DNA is TGCGCCAGCAGGGCGGTAGCCTCGGGCGGGGAGCTGTTTTTT. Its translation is CASRAVASGGELFF.

The CDR3 spells CASGDSDNSPLHF. CDR3 nucleotide sequence: TGTGCCAGTGGGGACAGCGATAATTCACCCCTCCACTTT. The chain uses TRBV19 and TRBJ1-6, with 7 bases fitting TRBD1. Germline-derived CDR1 and CDR2 are LNHDA and SQIVND (reference sequence). The CDR3 sequence is 13 residues long. The ends lost 8 bases at V and 5 bases at J; junction bases unmatched: 3.

The CDR3 sequence is CASSLDRSRLYGYTF. The CDR3 region has the DNA TGTGCCAGCAGCTTAGACAGGTCGAGGCTATATGGCTACACCTTC. V and J are TRBV7-9 and TRBJ1-2, with D perhaps matching TRBD1 (5 bases). V was cut by 1 base and J by 5 bases, with 14 bases left in between. Germline V gene lookup returns CDR1 SEHNR and CDR2 FQNEAQ (reference sequence). The CDR3 sequence is 15 residues long.

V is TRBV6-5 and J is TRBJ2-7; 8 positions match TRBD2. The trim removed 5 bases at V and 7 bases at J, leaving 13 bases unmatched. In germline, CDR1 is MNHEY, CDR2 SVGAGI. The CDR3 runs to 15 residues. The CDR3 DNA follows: TGTGCCAGCAGTCGCCCCGCGACTGAGCGGGGGGAGCAGTACTTC. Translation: CASSRPATERGEQYF.

The CDR3 reads CASSLGLAGIDTQYF. Written as DNA, the CDR3 is TGCGCCAGCAGCCTGGGACTAGCGGGGATAGATACGCAGTATTTT. The V and J genes are TRBV5-1 and TRBJ2-3, with 13 bases identical to TRBD2. Germline-derived CDR1 and CDR2 are SGHRS and YFSETQ. The V segment lost 4 bases and the J segment 5 bases; nucleotides outside the gene matches: 4. The CDR3 runs 15 residues. Full variable domain (remainder filled in from reference TRBV5-1 and TRBJ2-3): KAGVTQTPRYLIKTRGQQVTLSCSPISGHRSVSWYQQTPGQGLQFLFEYFSETQRNKGNFPGRFSGRQFSNSRSEMNVSTLELGDSALYLCASSLGLAGIDTQYFGPGTRLTVL.

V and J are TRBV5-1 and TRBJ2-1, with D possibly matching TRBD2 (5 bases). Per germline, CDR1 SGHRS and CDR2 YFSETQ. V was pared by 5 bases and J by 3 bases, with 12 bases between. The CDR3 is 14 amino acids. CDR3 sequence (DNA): TGCGCCAGCAGGCTTTCAGAGGGCTACAATGAGCAGTTCTTC. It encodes CASRLSEGYNEQFF.

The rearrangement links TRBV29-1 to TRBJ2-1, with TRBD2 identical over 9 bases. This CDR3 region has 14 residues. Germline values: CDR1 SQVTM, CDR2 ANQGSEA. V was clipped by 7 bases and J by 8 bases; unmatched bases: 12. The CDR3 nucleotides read TGCAGCGACGCACTTGGGACTAGCTTCGATGAGCAGTTCTTC. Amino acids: CSDALGTSFDEQFF.